The clone carrying this TCR beta chain was seen many times. Its cognate antigen is unknown. The data stem from a study of T cells in Graves' hyperthyroidism and ophthalmopathy. General study results and limits: Ophthalmopathy and stable hyperthyroidism were separated by a 13 V-J model.

First hyperthyroidism diagnosis is when the blood sample was obtained, before any ophthalmopathy symptoms. The authors obtained PBMCs from 7.5 to 10 ml of fresh peripheral blood. Authors of the study amplified TCR beta CDR3 regions from RNA transcripts. The TCR CDR3 was amplified in a first-round RT-PCR using the HTBI primer set. A single record per CDR3 protein comes from TCRdb applying MiXCR to the multiplex PCR reads. The data hold hundreds of thousands of distinct CDR3 sequences, with roughly 14% observed a single time. The CDR3 is 13 amino acids. Germline V gene sequence: CDR1 KGHDR, CDR2 SFDVKD. The V and J ends lost 7 bases and 11 bases, in that order; junction bases with no gene match: 7.

This TCR derives from a woman aged 18-35 years with Graves' hyperthyroidism that later progressed to Graves' ophthalmopathy. The source material was blood. The V gene is TRBV24-1, the J gene TRBJ1-2; 12 nucleotides line up with TRBD1. CDR3: CATRPRDRGRYTF. In nucleotides, the CDR3 is TGTGCCACCAGGCCCCGGGACAGGGGGCGTTACACCTTC.